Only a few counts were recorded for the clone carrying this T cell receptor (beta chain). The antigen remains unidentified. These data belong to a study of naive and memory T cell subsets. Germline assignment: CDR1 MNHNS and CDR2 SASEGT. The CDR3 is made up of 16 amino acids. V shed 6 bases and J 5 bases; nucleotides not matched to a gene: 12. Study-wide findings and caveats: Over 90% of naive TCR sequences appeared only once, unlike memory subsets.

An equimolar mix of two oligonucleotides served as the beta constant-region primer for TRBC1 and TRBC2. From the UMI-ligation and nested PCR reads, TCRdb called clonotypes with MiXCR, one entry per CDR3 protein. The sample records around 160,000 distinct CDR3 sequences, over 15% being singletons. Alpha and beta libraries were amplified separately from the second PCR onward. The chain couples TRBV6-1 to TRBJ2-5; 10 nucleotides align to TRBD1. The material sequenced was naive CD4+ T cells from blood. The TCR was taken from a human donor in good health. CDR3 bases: TGTGCCAGCAGCAGGAGACAGGGGGCGGGCAGGGAGACCCAGTACTTC. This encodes CASSRRQGAGRETQYF.